The entry below describes one TCR beta chain. Original analysis: Amplifying reference gene primers gave estimates of nucleated cell counts. Using immunoSEQ multiplex PCR, the repertoire was profiled, and TCRdb retains in-frame clones only, with some absent. The V and J calls and clone size were taken over from that table, and D and trimming were inferred from the DNA. Of about 60,000 clones listed, around 80% were seen once; the top ten hold around 8.7%. The sample belongs to a study of blood T cell repertoires in COVID-19. Study summary: Spain, Italy and the United States supplied samples that represented acute and convalescent COVID-19. PBMCs, B-cell-depleted T cells, or T cells provided the cDNA or gDNA that made up the material.

CDR1 and CDR2 (germline): SGDLS, YYNGEE. Trimming took off 2 bases at V and 0 bases at J, with 8 bases between the two ends. CDR3 size: 15 residues. What was sequenced was peripheral blood. The clonotype originates from a woman over 75 with acute or convalescent COVID-19. The V and J genes are TRBV9 and TRBJ2-2, with D unclear. The CDR3, as DNA: TGTGCCAGCAGCGTTGGCGGCTCGAACACCGGGGAGCTGTTTTTT. It is translated as CASSVGGSNTGELFF.